These T cell receptor beta chains were read from a single sample in a study of shared clonotypes between healthy human individuals. This table comes from immunoSEQ multiplex PCR, and its TCRdb copy is limited to in-frame clones, with some not included. The data hold 2,500,000 or so clones, with under 95% observed a single time. What was sequenced was naive CD4+ T cells from PBMCs. These TCRs come from a man between 18 and 35 years old in good health. Some clones in this sample may be carry-over from other donors' samples. The CDR3 runs from the conserved cysteine through the conserved F or W. The D gene is left open where the match is weak. The listing skips clone size in some rows; elsewhere it reads once, few, many or a size class.

D gene	V gene	clone size	J gene	CDR3 protein	CDR3 DNA
-	TRBV18	-	TRBJ2-7	CASSIGGSSYEQYF	TGTGCCAGCTCCATCGGGGGCAGCTCCTACGAGCAGTACTTC
TRBD2	TRBV5-1	-	TRBJ2-2	CASSLDSGRPGELFF	TGCGCCAGCAGCTTGGATAGCGGGAGGCCCGGGGAGCTGTTTTTT
TRBD2	TRBV6-1	-	TRBJ2-1	CAEGLAGKDEQFF	TGTGCCGAAGGACTAGCGGGTAAGGATGAGCAGTTCTTC
TRBD1	TRBV25-1	-	TRBJ1-1	CASSPHPGQGIYAAFF	TGTGCCAGCAGTCCCCACCCTGGACAGGGAATCTATGCGGCTTTCTTT
-	TRBV19	-	TRBJ2-3	CASREDRLTDTQYF	TGTGCCAGTAGAGAGGACAGACTCACAGATACGCAGTATTTT
TRBD1	TRBV7-9	-	TRBJ2-7	CASSSLQGLGTYEQYF	TGTGCCAGCAGCTCCTTACAGGGGCTAGGTACCTACGAGCAGTACTTC
TRBD1	TRBV5-1	-	TRBJ2-5	CASSSGQHQETQYF	TGCGCCAGCAGCTCGGGACAGCACCAAGAGACCCAGTACTTC
TRBD2	TRBV2	once	TRBJ2-5	CASSLAGGQETQYF	TGTGCCAGCAGCCTAGCGGGAGGGCAAGAGACCCAGTACTTC
-	TRBV5-1	once	TRBJ1-2	CASRSRGGYPYGYTF	TGCGCCAGCAGGTCGAGGGGGGGCTATCCCTATGGCTACACCTTC
TRBD2	TRBV18	once	TRBJ2-7	CASSPQLAGSYEQYF	TGTGCCAGCTCACCACAGCTAGCGGGCTCCTACGAGCAGTACTTC
-	TRBV9	-	TRBJ2-7	CASSLDLDSSYEQYF	TGTGCCAGCAGCCTCGACCTGGACAGCTCCTACGAGCAGTACTTC
-	TRBV29-1	-	TRBJ2-7	CSAGSGLGEQYF	TGCAGCGCTGGATCGGGCTTGGGTGAGCAGTACTTC
TRBD2	TRBV25-1	-	TRBJ2-3	CASSESLGGRAADTQYF	TGTGCCAGCAGTGAATCTCTAGGCGGGAGGGCCGCTGATACGCAGTATTTT
-	TRBV30	-	TRBJ1-2	CAWNGGRFFYGYTF	TGTGCCTGGAATGGCGGAAGATTCTTCTATGGCTACACCTTC
-	TRBV28	-	TRBJ1-2	CASSATPGGGYTF	TGTGCCAGCAGTGCAACCCCGGGGGGTGGCTACACCTTC
-	TRBV9	-	TRBJ2-2	CASSAGPAGELFF	TGTGCCAGCAGCGCGGGCCCCGCCGGGGAGCTGTTTTTT
TRBD1	TRBV28	-	TRBJ1-2	CASSQEGLGNRGRTYTF	TGTGCCAGCAGTCAAGAAGGGTTGGGGAACAGGGGCCGCACCTACACCTTC
TRBD2	TRBV7-3	-	TRBJ2-2	CASSLTASGRAATGELFF	TGTGCCAGCAGCTTAACGGCTAGCGGGAGGGCCGCAACCGGGGAGCTGTTTTTT
TRBD2	TRBV4-3	-	TRBJ2-2	CASSQDPAGGGTGELFF	TGCGCCAGCAGCCAAGATCCAGCGGGAGGGGGAACCGGGGAGCTGTTTTTT
-	TRBV7-2	-	TRBJ2-4	CASSLVSVGENIQYF	TGTGCCAGCAGCTTAGTCTCGGTAGGGGAAAACATTCAGTACTTC